The clone carrying this T cell receptor (beta chain) was found a few times. The data are from a study of blood T cell repertoires in COVID-19. As for the study in general: Collection of acute and convalescent COVID-19 samples took place in the United States, Italy and Spain. Sources were T cells, B-cell-depleted T cells, or PBMCs; the material itself was cDNA or gDNA.

Methods used by the authors: Amplified reference gene primers provided the basis for estimating nucleated cell counts. Clones were read by immunoSEQ multiplex PCR, and TCRdb kept only the in-frame ones, dropping some. Clonal size and the V and J genes are those of that table, whereas D and trimming came from the DNA. The sample lists 35,000 to 50,000 clones, 90% occurring once. Germline trimming cut 3 bases from V and 10 bases from J; bases unmatched to any gene: 8. Germline values: CDR1 MNHEY, CDR2 SMNVEV (reference sequence). This CDR3 has 14 amino acids. Sequences were obtained from peripheral blood. The gene calls are TRBV27 and TRBJ2-3; 9 bases agree with TRBD2. The TCR was taken from a man between 45 and 60 years old with active COVID-19. CDR3 bases: TGTGCCAGCAGTTTCGGCGGGGGGGTTTCGGCGCAGTATTTT. This sequence encodes CASSFGGGVSAQYF.